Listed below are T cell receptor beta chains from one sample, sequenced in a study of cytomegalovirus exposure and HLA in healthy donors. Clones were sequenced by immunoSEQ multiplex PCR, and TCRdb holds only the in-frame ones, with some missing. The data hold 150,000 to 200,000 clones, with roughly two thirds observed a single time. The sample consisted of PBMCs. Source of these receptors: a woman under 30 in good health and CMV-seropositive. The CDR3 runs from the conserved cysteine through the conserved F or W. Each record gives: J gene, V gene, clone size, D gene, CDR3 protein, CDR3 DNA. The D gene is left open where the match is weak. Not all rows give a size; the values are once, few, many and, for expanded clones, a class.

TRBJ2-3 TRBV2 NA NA CASSVGQGPQYF TGTGCCAGCAGTGTAGGGCAGGGGCCGCAGTATTTT
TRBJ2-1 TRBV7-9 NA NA CASSGSLGDEQFF TGTGCCAGCAGCGGTTCTCTCGGGGATGAGCAGTTCTTC
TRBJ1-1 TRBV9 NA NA CASSVRPGSGGLLNTEAFF TGTGCCAGCAGCGTACGTCCCGGGTCTGGGGGCTTACTGAACACTGAAGCTTTCTTT
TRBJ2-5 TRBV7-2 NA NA CASSLTPGAQETQYF TGTGCCAGCAGCTTAACCCCGGGAGCTCAAGAGACCCAGTACTTC
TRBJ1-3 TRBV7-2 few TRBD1 CASSRTGAIRNTIYF TGTGCCAGCAGCCGGACAGGGGCGATTAGAAACACCATATATTTT
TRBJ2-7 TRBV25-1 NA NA CASRDVVGEQYF TGTGCCAGCCGGGATGTGGTTGGCGAGCAGTACTTC
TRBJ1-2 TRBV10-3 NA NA CAISDTAYGYTF TGTGCCATCAGTGATACAGCCTATGGCTACACCTTC
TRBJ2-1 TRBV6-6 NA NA CASNAGTTYNEQFF TGTGCCAGCAACGCCGGGACAACCTACAATGAGCAGTTCTTC
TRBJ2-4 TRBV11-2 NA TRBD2 CASSPVGSLAGVWNIQYF TGTGCCAGCAGCCCCGTGGGGTCACTAGCGGGAGTATGGAACATTCAGTACTTC
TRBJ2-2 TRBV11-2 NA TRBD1 CASSLRQGHVGNTGELFF TGTGCCAGCAGCCTAAGACAGGGTCATGTTGGGAACACCGGGGAGCTGTTTTTT
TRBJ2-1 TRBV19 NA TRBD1 CASSETGEQFF TGTGCCAGTAGCGAGACAGGGGAGCAGTTCTTC
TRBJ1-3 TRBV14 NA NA CASSQELSSGNTIYF TGTGCCAGCAGCCAAGAGTTGAGCTCTGGAAACACCATATATTTT
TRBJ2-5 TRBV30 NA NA CAWNLNLGQETQYF TGTGCCTGGAACCTTAATCTCGGGCAAGAGACCCAGTACTTC
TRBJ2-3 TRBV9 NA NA CASTRRTETSTDTQYF TGTGCCAGCACAAGACGGACAGAAACTAGCACAGATACGCAGTATTTT
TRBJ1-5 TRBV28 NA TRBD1 CASKGGQGSQPQHF TGTGCCAGCAAGGGCGGACAGGGCAGCCAGCCCCAGCATTTT
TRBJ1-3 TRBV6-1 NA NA CASRVTVSGNTIYF TGTGCCAGCAGGGTGACAGTGTCTGGAAACACCATATATTTT
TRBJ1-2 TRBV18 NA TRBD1 CASSPTGGANGYTF TGTGCCAGCTCACCTACAGGGGGAGCAAATGGCTACACCTTC
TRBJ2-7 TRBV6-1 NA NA CASIEAQGRFGEQYF TGTGCCAGCATAGAGGCCCAGGGGCGTTTTGGAGAGCAGTACTTC
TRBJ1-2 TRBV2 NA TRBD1 CAWGLTGVGYTF TGTGCCTGGGGCCTAACAGGGGTCGGCTACACCTTC
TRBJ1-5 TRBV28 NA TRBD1 CASSFGTGSNQPQHF TGTGCCAGCAGTTTCGGGACAGGTAGCAATCAGCCCCAGCATTTT
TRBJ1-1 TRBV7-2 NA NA CASSSTLLNTEAFF TGTGCCAGCAGCTCTACTCTCTTGAACACTGAAGCTTTCTTT
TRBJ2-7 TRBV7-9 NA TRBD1 CASSLARDRVRNEQYF TGTGCCAGCAGCTTAGCGAGGGACAGGGTTCGGAACGAGCAGTACTTC
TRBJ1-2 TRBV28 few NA CASRPSQGVNYGYTF TGTGCCAGCAGACCATCCCAGGGTGTCAACTATGGCTACACCTTC
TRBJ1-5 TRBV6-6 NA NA CASGPGDQPQHF TGTGCCAGCGGCCCCGGGGATCAGCCCCAGCATTTT
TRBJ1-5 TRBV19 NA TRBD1 CASSIGDRGNFQPQHF TGTGCCAGTAGTATTGGGGACAGGGGTAACTTTCAGCCCCAGCATTTT
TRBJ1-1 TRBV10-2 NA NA CASRREGMNTEAFF TGCGCCAGCCGCAGGGAAGGCATGAACACTGAAGCTTTCTTT
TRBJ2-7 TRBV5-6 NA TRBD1 CASSWDRSYEQYF TGTGCCAGCAGCTGGGACAGGTCCTACGAGCAGTACTTC
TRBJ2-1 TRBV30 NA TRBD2 CAWDGVGGGASYEQFF TGTGCCTGGGACGGGGTAGGCGGGGGGGCTTCCTATGAGCAGTTCTTC
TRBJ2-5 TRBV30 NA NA CAWSVDSQETQYF TGTGCCTGGAGTGTGGACAGCCAAGAGACCCAGTACTTC
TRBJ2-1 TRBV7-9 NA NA CAGGGSSNEQFF TGTGCCGGGGGCGGGAGTTCTAATGAGCAGTTCTTC
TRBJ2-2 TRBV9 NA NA CASSVVANTGELFF TGTGCCAGCAGCGTAGTAGCAAACACCGGGGAGCTGTTTTTT
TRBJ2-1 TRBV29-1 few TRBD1 CSVPQGTSSYNEQFF TGCAGCGTCCCACAGGGGACGAGCTCCTACAATGAGCAGTTCTTC